A selection of T cell receptor beta chains follows, all from one sample in a study of post-analysis software for immune sequencing data. TCRdb reprocessed the PCR reads via MiXCR and lists one record per CDR3 protein. The sample includes over 150,000 distinct CDR3 sequences, roughly 34% of them seen just once. Sequences were derived from blood, sampled after autologous hematopoietic stem cell transplantation. These receptors were collected from a girl aged 5-17 years with multiple sclerosis. CDR3s include the opening cysteine and the closing phenylalanine or tryptophan. A D gene is named only where the DNA matches it firmly. Expanded clones are given a class, and other clones once, few, many or no size at all.

>TRBV12-3/TRBV12-4|-|medium-sized|TRBJ2-1
TGTGCCAGCAGCAAACAAAGTGAGCAGTTCTTC
CASSKQSEQFF
>TRBV12-3/TRBV12-4|-|-|TRBJ2-1
TGTGCCAGCAGCCGGATGTACAATGAGCAGTTCTTC
CASSRMYNEQFF
>TRBV2|-|-|TRBJ2-5
TGTGCCAGCAGTGTTCGAGCGGACAAAGAGACCCAGTACTTC
CASSVRADKETQYF
>TRBV20-1|TRBD2|-|TRBJ2-3
TGCAGTGCTAGAGATTACCTAGCGGGGGTAGATACGCAGTATTTT
CSARDYLAGVDTQYF
>TRBV6-5|TRBD2|-|TRBJ2-7
TGTGCCAGCAGTTACGACGGACTAGCGGGAGGCGAGCAGTACTTC
CASSYDGLAGGEQYF
>TRBV18|-|-|TRBJ2-3
TGTGCCAGCTCCCCAATCGGCTTTCGCACAGATACGCAGTATTTT
CASSPIGFRTDTQYF
>TRBV28|TRBD1|many|TRBJ1-2
TGTGCCAGCAGCACCACAGGGGGCTCGGATGGCTACACCTTC
CASSTTGGSDGYTF
>TRBV7-9|TRBD1|-|TRBJ1-1
TGTGCCAGCAGCTTATCGGGGCAGGGGGTGACTGAAGCTTTCTTT
CASSLSGQGVTEAFF
>TRBV21-1|-|-|TRBJ2-3
TGTGCCAGCAGCAAAGCCGGGACAGGAATCCTTCCTAGCACAGATACGCAGTATTTT
CASSKAGTGILPSTDTQYF
>TRBV5-1|TRBD1|-|TRBJ2-2
TGCGCCAGCAGCCACAGTGACAGGGGAGGATGGACCGGGGAGCTGTTTTTT
CASSHSDRGGWTGELFF
>TRBV6-5|-|-|TRBJ2-5
TGTGCCAGCACCGGCGGGACCTCTTGGGGGACCCAGTACTTC
CASTGGTSWGTQYF
>TRBV28|-|-|TRBJ1-2
TGTGCCAGCAGTATACAGGGTGGTGGCTATGGCTACACCTTC
CASSIQGGGYGYTF
>TRBV28|-|-|TRBJ2-7
TGTGCCAGCAGGTCCGGGACAATCGACGAGCAGTACTTC
CASRSGTIDEQYF
>TRBV29-1|-|-|TRBJ1-1
TGCAGCGTGGGGACCGAGATAGTGAACACTGGAGCTTTCTTT
CSVGTEIVNTGAFF
>TRBV6-4|-|medium-sized|TRBJ2-7
TGTGCCAGCAGTGAGAGGCTTTGGGTCGAGCAGTACTTC
CASSERLWVEQYF
>TRBV28|TRBD1|-|TRBJ2-5
TGTGCCAGCGGCGGACAGGGAGAGACCCAGTACTTC
CASGGQGETQYF
>TRBV7-9|-|few|TRBJ2-3
TGTGCCAGCAGCTTACTGTTGGGACCCGATACGCAGTATTTT
CASSLLLGPDTQYF
>TRBV4-3|TRBD1|-|TRBJ1-6
TGCGCCAGCAGCCAGAGGGACAGTAATTCACCCCTCCACTTT
CASSQRDSNSPLHF
>TRBV5-4|-|few|TRBJ2-1
TGTGCCAGCAGCTTGGAAGACAGCCCCGGTGAGCAGTTCTTC
CASSLEDSPGEQFF
>TRBV5-1|TRBD2|few|TRBJ2-1
TGCGCCAGCAGCCTCCCGGGACTAGCGGGTCCAGATGAGCAGTTCTTC
CASSLPGLAGPDEQFF
>TRBV5-5|TRBD2|many|TRBJ2-1
TGTGCCAGCAGCTTGGCCACTAGCGGGAGGTCGGGTGAGCAGTTCTTC
CASSLATSGRSGEQFF
>TRBV12-3/TRBV12-4|-|-|TRBJ2-3
TGTGCCAGCAGGCCTCTCAAGAGTACTAGCACAGATACGCAGTATTTT
CASRPLKSTSTDTQYF
>TRBV11-2|-|-|TRBJ2-5
TGTGCCAGCAGCTCAGTAGGGCCGAGGGAGACCCAGTACTTC
CASSSVGPRETQYF
>TRBV20-1|-|many|TRBJ2-7
TGCAGTGCTAGAGATCTAGTAGGTTCCTCCTACGAGCAGTACTTC
CSARDLVGSSYEQYF
>TRBV14|-|once|TRBJ1-1
TGTGCCAGCAGCCAGTACAGGCCTGAAGCTTTCTTT
CASSQYRPEAFF
>TRBV7-2|-|few|TRBJ2-3
TGTGCCAGCAGCTTAGGGCCAGGGGGGAGGACAGATACGCAGTATTTT
CASSLGPGGRTDTQYF
>TRBV20-1|TRBD2|-|TRBJ2-4
TGCAGTGCTTCTACCGGGGGGTGGGAGTGGGGACCGGGAAACATTCAGTACTTC
CSASTGGWEWGPGNIQYF
>TRBV9|-|-|TRBJ1-1
TGTGCCAGCAGCGTAGGAGTCAGCCAGAACACTGAAGCTTTCTTT
CASSVGVSQNTEAFF
>TRBV7-9|-|-|TRBJ2-3
TGTGCCAGCAGAGGGGACTTCGCCGCAGATACGCAGTATTTT
CASRGDFAADTQYF
>TRBV12-3/TRBV12-4|-|-|TRBJ1-6
TGTGCCAGCAATCTCAGGGATGGGTCACCCCTCCACTTT
CASNLRDGSPLHF
>TRBV4-3|TRBD1|few|TRBJ2-1
TGCGCCAGCAGCCCCATGGGGGGGACAGGGGGGGTTTCATATGAGCAGTTCTTC
CASSPMGGTGGVSYEQFF
>TRBV29-1|-|many|TRBJ2-1
TGCAGCGTTGCCCGGGAAGGCAAGGAGCAGTTCTTC
CSVAREGKEQFF
>TRBV6-5|-|-|TRBJ2-1
TGTGCCAGCAGTTACGCGGACATCTACAATGAGCAGTTCTTC
CASSYADIYNEQFF
>TRBV10-3|TRBD1|-|TRBJ1-6
TGTGCCATCAGTGAGCCTATCGGACAGGGGGCCTCACCCCTCCACTTT
CAISEPIGQGASPLHF
>TRBV28|-|-|TRBJ1-5
TGTGCCAGCAGTCCGCCTAGGTGGGGTGGAGGCCAGCCCCAGCATTTT
CASSPPRWGGGQPQHF
>TRBV5-1|TRBD1|-|TRBJ2-1
TGCGCCAGCAGCTTTTTAGGGGGCAGGGTTTACAATGAGCAGTTCTTC
CASSFLGGRVYNEQFF
>TRBV20-1|-|few|TRBJ2-3
TGCAGTGTCTCCGCCCTCGGAGGACCTAGCACAGATACGCAGTATTTT
CSVSALGGPSTDTQYF
>TRBV20-1|-|-|TRBJ2-1
TGCAGTGCTAGAGCGGCTTTTATTACGGGTGAGCAGTTCTTC
CSARAAFITGEQFF
>TRBV14|TRBD2|once|TRBJ2-3
TGTGCCAGCAGCCAAGATCGTGTGGCGGGGGTCGGCACAGATACGCAGTATTTT
CASSQDRVAGVGTDTQYF
>TRBV29-1|-|many|TRBJ2-3
TGCAGCGTTTCCAGAGCCAGGGATACGCAGTATTTT
CSVSRARDTQYF